This is a list of T cell receptor beta chains from one sample in a study of cytomegalovirus exposure and HLA in healthy donors. Sequenced by immunoSEQ multiplex PCR; TCRdb stores in-frame clones only, minus some. The sample records roughly 130,000 clones, around 65% being singletons. The specimen sequenced was PBMCs. The receptors were sampled from a woman in her sixties or seventies in good health and CMV-seronegative. The CDR3 runs from the conserved cysteine through the conserved F or W. D genes are given only for firm matches. The listing skips clone size in some rows; elsewhere it reads once, few, many or a size class.

V	D	J	size	CDR3	DNA
TRBV6-1	NA	TRBJ2-7	NA	CASGGGGVYEQYF	TGTGCCAGCGGGGGGGGCGGTGTCTACGAGCAGTACTTC
TRBV4-2	NA	TRBJ2-3	few	CASSQGLSDTQYF	TGTGCCAGCAGCCAAGGACTTTCAGATACGCAGTATTTT
TRBV5-1	NA	TRBJ2-7	NA	CASSWDKSYEQYF	TGCGCCAGCAGTTGGGACAAGTCGTACGAGCAGTACTTC
TRBV18	NA	TRBJ1-2	once	CASSSKRDTYGYTF	TGTGCCAGCTCATCGAAACGGGACACCTATGGCTACACCTTC
TRBV10-3	NA	TRBJ2-1	few	CATAPADEQFF	TGTGCCACCGCCCCAGCGGATGAGCAGTTCTTC
TRBV27	NA	TRBJ1-2	NA	CASRRGGFGYTF	TGTGCCAGCAGAAGAGGGGGTTTCGGCTACACCTTC
TRBV6-1	TRBD2	TRBJ2-7	few	CASRSGTRSYEQYF	TGTGCCAGCAGATCCGGGACTAGATCCTACGAGCAGTACTTC
TRBV7-7	NA	TRBJ2-7	NA	CASSSVLAPYEQYF	TGTGCCAGCAGCTCGGTCCTAGCTCCCTACGAGCAGTACTTC
TRBV6-5	NA	TRBJ2-7	NA	CASRHPNTGLEYF	TGTGCCAGCAGACACCCCAATACAGGATTAGAGTACTTC
TRBV2	TRBD1	TRBJ2-7	NA	CASSRDRASYEQYF	TGTGCCAGCAGCCGGGACAGGGCCTCCTACGAGCAGTACTTC
TRBV4-3	NA	TRBJ2-1	few	CASSPRVGGPPYNEQFF	TGCGCCAGCAGCCCTCGGGTGGGAGGACCTCCTTACAATGAGCAGTTCTTC
TRBV6-5	NA	TRBJ2-3	once	CASSPTGQSTDTQYF	TGTGCCAGCAGTCCGACAGGACAGTCCACAGATACGCAGTATTTT
TRBV6-5	TRBD1	TRBJ1-6	NA	CASSYSSGQGVSLHF	TGTGCCAGCAGTTACTCGAGCGGACAGGGAGTATCCCTCCACTTT
TRBV29-1	TRBD2	TRBJ2-2	NA	CSVDRLAGGAGELFF	TGCAGCGTTGATCGACTAGCGGGGGGGGCCGGGGAGCTGTTTTTT
TRBV5-1	NA	TRBJ2-2	NA	CASSFEGVPIPGELFF	TGCGCCAGCAGCTTTGAGGGGGTCCCAATCCCCGGGGAGCTGTTTTTT
TRBV10-3	NA	TRBJ1-3	NA	CAISEAGRGYTIYF	TGTGCCATCAGTGAGGCAGGGCGCGGTTACACCATATATTTT
TRBV2	TRBD2	TRBJ2-1	NA	CARGGRDEQFF	TGTGCCCGTGGGGGGAGGGATGAGCAGTTCTTC
TRBV9	TRBD2	TRBJ2-3	NA	CASSLSGRGKDTQYF	TGTGCCAGCAGCCTCAGCGGGAGGGGAAAAGATACGCAGTATTTT
TRBV5-4	NA	TRBJ2-1	NA	CASSQVSGNEQFF	TGTGCCAGCAGTCAGGTTAGCGGAAATGAGCAGTTCTTC
TRBV2	TRBD1	TRBJ1-5	once	CASSEGIRDRDQPQHF	TGTGCCAGCAGTGAAGGAATCCGGGACAGGGATCAGCCCCAGCATTTT
TRBV4-3	NA	TRBJ1-2	NA	CASSQDNQGNFYGYTF	TGCGCCAGCAGCCAAGATAATCAGGGGAATTTTTATGGCTACACCTTC
TRBV19	NA	TRBJ1-5	NA	CASSQEAQRRNQPQHF	TGTGCCAGTAGTCAAGAGGCCCAAAGGCGCAATCAGCCCCAGCATTTT
TRBV27	TRBD2	TRBJ2-2	NA	CASSPLAGVGGELFF	TGTGCCAGCAGTCCCCTAGCGGGAGTAGGTGGGGAGCTGTTTTTT
TRBV15	NA	TRBJ1-2	NA	CATSRDPGTTYGYTF	TGTGCCACCAGCAGAGATCCCGGCACTACCTATGGCTACACCTTC
TRBV18	TRBD1	TRBJ1-1	NA	CASSPQTGGNTEAFF	TGTGCCAGCTCACCGCAGACAGGGGGCAACACTGAAGCTTTCTTT
TRBV28	TRBD2	TRBJ2-2	few	CASSFPGTSGSGELFF	TGTGCCAGCAGTTTCCCCGGGACTAGCGGGAGCGGGGAGCTGTTTTTT
TRBV4-3	TRBD1	TRBJ1-2	NA	CASSQTGPSVGYTF	TGCGCCAGCAGCCAGACAGGGCCGTCGGTTGGCTACACCTTC
TRBV5-1	TRBD1	TRBJ2-5	NA	CASSSQGFQETQYF	TGCGCCAGCAGCTCACAGGGGTTTCAGGAGACCCAGTACTTC
TRBV2	NA	TRBJ2-3	few	CASSNGQRTDTQYF	TGTGCCAGCTCCAACGGACAGCGCACAGATACGCAGTATTTT
TRBV28	NA	TRBJ1-3	NA	CASSLPGSGNTIYF	TGTGCCAGCAGTCTACCAGGGTCCGGAAACACCATATATTTT
TRBV12-5	NA	TRBJ2-3	few	CASGLGQGTDTQYF	TGTGCTAGTGGTTTGGGACAGGGCACAGATACGCAGTATTTT
TRBV19	NA	TRBJ1-4	few	CASRTSGTGNEKLFF	TGTGCCAGTAGGACTTCGGGAACTGGGAATGAAAAACTGTTTTTT
TRBV19	TRBD1	TRBJ1-1	NA	CASTETGYTEAFF	TGTGCCAGTACCGAGACAGGGTACACTGAAGCTTTCTTT
TRBV7-9	TRBD1	TRBJ2-7	NA	CASSLPAGTAHEQYF	TGTGCCAGCAGCTTACCCGCCGGGACAGCCCACGAGCAGTACTTC
TRBV7-2	TRBD1	TRBJ1-5	NA	CASSPGQDLLRPQHF	TGTGCCAGCAGCCCCGGACAGGACCTTCTTCGGCCCCAGCATTTT
TRBV18	TRBD1	TRBJ2-6	NA	CASSHGTGTSGANVLTF	TGTGCCAGCTCACACGGGACAGGGACCTCTGGGGCCAACGTCCTGACTTTC
TRBV27	NA	TRBJ1-4	NA	CASIPLTNEKLFF	TGTGCCAGCATCCCCCTTACTAATGAAAAACTGTTTTTT
TRBV11-3	TRBD2	TRBJ2-2	NA	CASSLDPSGGRTGELFF	TGTGCCAGCAGCTTAGATCCTAGCGGGGGACGCACCGGGGAGCTGTTTTTT
TRBV7-2	TRBD1	TRBJ2-5	NA	CASSLIGDRTGQETQYF	TGTGCCAGCAGCTTAATAGGGGACAGAACCGGCCAAGAGACCCAGTACTTC
TRBV2	TRBD1	TRBJ1-1	NA	CASSIQGLRTEAFF	TGTGCCAGCAGCATACAGGGGTTGAGGACTGAAGCTTTCTTT
TRBV2	NA	TRBJ1-1	NA	CASSDKRHINTEAFF	TGTGCCAGCAGCGACAAGAGACACATCAACACTGAAGCTTTCTTT
TRBV7-8	TRBD1	TRBJ2-7	NA	CASSPSPAGGFEQYF	TGTGCCAGCAGCCCATCCCCGGCAGGGGGCTTTGAGCAGTACTTC
TRBV9	TRBD2	TRBJ2-3	NA	CASSPRTSGGGTDTQYF	TGTGCCAGCAGCCCGAGGACTAGCGGGGGGGGCACAGATACGCAGTATTTT
TRBV10-3	TRBD1	TRBJ2-7	NA	CAIMRDRGPYEQYF	TGTGCCATCATGAGGGACAGGGGACCCTACGAGCAGTACTTC
TRBV7-3	TRBD1	TRBJ2-5	NA	CASSSRGRETQYF	TGTGCCAGCAGCTCCAGGGGGCGGGAGACCCAGTACTTC
TRBV19	NA	TRBJ1-1	NA	CASSTLRAAETEAFF	TGTGCCAGTAGTACCCTCAGAGCGGCGGAGACTGAAGCTTTCTTT
TRBV6-1	NA	TRBJ1-2	NA	CASSEGPAGNYGYTF	TGTGCCAGCAGTGAAGGTCCGGCAGGAAACTATGGCTACACCTTC
TRBV25-1	TRBD1	TRBJ2-2	NA	CASSVHAGTGGSGELFF	TGTGCCAGCAGCGTACACGCCGGGACAGGGGGTAGCGGGGAGCTGTTTTTT
TRBV6-5	NA	TRBJ1-5	few	CAVARGYNQPQHF	TGTGCCGTCGCCCGGGGGTACAATCAGCCCCAGCATTTT
TRBV9	TRBD2	TRBJ2-3	NA	CASSVGLAGGSGTDTQYF	TGTGCCAGCAGCGTAGGGCTAGCGGGGGGCTCGGGCACAGATACGCAGTATTTT
TRBV10-3	NA	TRBJ2-7	NA	CAISEFLSVVRNYEQYF	TGTGCCATCAGTGAGTTTCTATCTGTCGTTCGAAACTACGAGCAGTACTTC
TRBV6-6	NA	TRBJ2-1	NA	CASSYSSSNEQFF	TGTGCCAGCAGTTACTCGTCGTCCAATGAGCAGTTCTTC